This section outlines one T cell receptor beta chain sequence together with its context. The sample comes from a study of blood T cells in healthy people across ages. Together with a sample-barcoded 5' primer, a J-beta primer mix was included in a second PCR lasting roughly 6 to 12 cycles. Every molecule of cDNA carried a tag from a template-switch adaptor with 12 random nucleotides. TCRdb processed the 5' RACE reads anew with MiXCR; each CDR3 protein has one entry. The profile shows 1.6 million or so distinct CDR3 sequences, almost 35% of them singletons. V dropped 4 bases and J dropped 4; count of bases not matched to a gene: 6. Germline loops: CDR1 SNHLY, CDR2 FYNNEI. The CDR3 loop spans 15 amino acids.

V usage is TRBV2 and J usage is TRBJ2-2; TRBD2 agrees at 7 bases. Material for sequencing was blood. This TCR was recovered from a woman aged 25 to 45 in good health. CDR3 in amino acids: CASSVGGVGTGELFF. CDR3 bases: TGTGCCAGCAGTGTGGGAGGGGTCGGCACCGGGGAGCTGTTTTTT.